A selection of T cell receptor beta chains follows, all from one sample in a study of breast tumors, draining lymph nodes, adjacent tissues. TCRdb used MiXCR to reprocess the multiplex PCR reads, holding one entry per CDR3 protein. The sample shows about 230,000 distinct CDR3 sequences, approximately 29% of them seen only once. Sequencing was carried out using axillary lymph node tissue. Receptors originate from a female donor with breast cancer. Some clones in this sample may be carry-over from other donors' samples. The CDR3 runs from the conserved cysteine through the conserved F or W. A D gene is named only where the DNA matches it firmly.

TRBJ2-5,TRBV7-6,TRBD2,CASSLGAGGPRETQYF
TRBJ1-1,TRBV13,.,CASSSPRGGAEAFF
TRBJ2-2,TRBV20-1,TRBD2,CSARDTSGRTGELFF
TRBJ2-2,TRBV7-8,TRBD1,CASSPTLGTGDAGELFF
TRBJ2-5,TRBV20-1,TRBD2,CSARGGSQETQYF
TRBJ1-6,TRBV24-1,.,CATSDLFGSFESPLHF
TRBJ2-7,TRBV20-1,.,CSAASRKREQYF
TRBJ2-5,TRBV7-9,.,CASSQQGPETQYF
TRBJ1-6,TRBV19,.,CASSSGAKTLHF
TRBJ2-1,TRBV19,.,CASSALGSYNEQFF
TRBJ1-5,TRBV9,.,CASSVETHKLPVDQPQHF
TRBJ1-3,TRBV6-1,.,CASKVWGGNTIYF
TRBJ1-2,TRBV6-1,TRBD1,CASSETTGEWDGYTF
TRBJ2-2,TRBV5-1,.,CASWWNTGELFF
TRBJ2-1,TRBV2,.,CASSEFAGVGYNEQFF
TRBJ2-7,TRBV5-1,.,CASKGSYEQYF
TRBJ2-7,TRBV7-3,.,CASSPSGLEVGYEQYF
TRBJ2-3,TRBV7-9,TRBD2,CASSPGLAEQGTDTQYF
TRBJ2-1,TRBV7-2,.,CASSLVGGYNEQFF
TRBJ2-3,TRBV6-6,.,CASSHSTDTQYF
TRBJ1-4,TRBV5-4,.,CARNQGSPNEKLFF
TRBJ2-1,TRBV5-4,.,CASSLGGTRVNEQLF
TRBJ2-7,TRBV6-2/TRBV6-3,TRBD2,CASRYGTSGSYEQYF
TRBJ1-6,TRBV7-2,.,CASSIYLCSVRDGANSPLHF
TRBJ1-2,TRBV5-6,TRBD1,CASSLGTGGLYGYTF
TRBJ1-3,TRBV27,TRBD1,CASSLTGRSGNTIYF
TRBJ1-6,TRBV15,.,CATSRENSPLHF
TRBJ2-7,TRBV7-3,.,CASSSGTGLLYEQYF
TRBJ2-6,TRBV7-9,TRBD2,CASSPAGRDVWANVLTF
TRBJ2-3,TRBV2,TRBD2,CASKGLAGDSYNEQYF
TRBJ1-2,TRBV27,.,CASSPKSRGTGYTF
TRBJ2-7,TRBV2,.,CASSDLRQPGIYEQYF
TRBJ2-1,TRBV6-1,.,CASSGSRRVYNEQFF
TRBJ2-3,TRBV7-9,.,CASSYIFSDTQYF
TRBJ2-1,TRBV20-1,TRBD2,CSARVAGVSYNEQFF
TRBJ1-4,TRBV7-8,.,CASSSGATNEKLFF
TRBJ2-7,TRBV6-6,TRBD1,CASSPPTGVDDEQYF
TRBJ2-3,TRBV5-1,TRBD2,CASNVGGRANNTQYF
TRBJ2-6,TRBV12-5,.,CASSVGAGPRPGASVLTF
TRBJ2-1,TRBV19,.,CASSIVAEHYNEQFF
TRBJ2-1,TRBV2,.,CASSERDYNYNEQFF
TRBJ2-4,TRBV7-8,.,CASSLEGTRKNIQYF
TRBJ1-1,TRBV7-8,TRBD1,CASSDRGLYSEAFF
TRBJ1-2,TRBV20-1,TRBD1,CSAREGQAVSYGYTF
TRBJ2-3,TRBV7-9,.,CASSLTDTQYF
TRBJ1-4,TRBV7-9,.,CASSLAQGRGEKLFF
TRBJ1-6,TRBV6-4,TRBD1,CASRAGQVGNSPLHF
TRBJ2-1,TRBV10-3,TRBD2,CAIRDPAGGLEQFF
TRBJ1-2,TRBV7-6,.,CASSATGGSYGYTF